One sample yielded the 3 T cell receptor beta chains listed below, sequenced in a study of T cell responses to AZD1222 COVID-19 vaccine. Produced via immunoSEQ multiplex PCR; TCRdb's table is partial and in-frame only. The data show about 69,000 clones, 75% to 85% seen once. This specimen was peripheral blood, taken 28 days after the second AZD1222 dose. The receptor set was obtained from an adult who received the AZD1222 COVID-19 vaccine.

The chain couples TRBV7-2 to TRBJ2-5; 10 nucleotides agree with TRBD2. Per germline, CDR1 SGHTA and CDR2 FQGNSA. Trimming at V came to 1 base and at J to 5 bases, leaving 4 bases not matched to a gene. CDR3 size: 15 residues. The CDR3 reads CASSLGSGGRETQYF. The CDR3 nucleotides are TGTGCCAGCAGCTTAGGTAGCGGGGGGCGGGAGACCCAGTACTTC.

The J gene is TRBJ2-1, the V gene TRBV14, with D uncertain. V shed 4 bases and J shed 6 bases, with 10 bases lying between them. Germline CDR1 and CDR2: SGHDN and FVKESK. The CDR3 is 13 amino acids. CDR3 in DNA: TGTGCCAGCAGCCTTAGCTCACTCAATGAGCAGTTCTTC. Translation gives CASSLSSLNEQFF.

The V gene is TRBV5-6, the J gene TRBJ2-7, with 8 bases identical to TRBD2. The J segment lost 2 bases and the V segment lost 2 bases, leaving 6 bases of the junction unmatched. CDR1 and CDR2 (germline): SGHDT, YYEEEE. The CDR3 sequence is 15 residues long. The CDR3 coding sequence is TGTGCCAGCAGCTTCGGCGGGGGGACTACCTACGAGCAGTACTTC. Translating gives CASSFGGGTTYEQYF.